This TCR beta chain was sequenced for a study of blood T cell repertoires in COVID-19. The wider study: Samples came from the United States, Italy and Spain, spanning acute and convalescent COVID-19.

Assay used: immunoSEQ multiplex PCR; TCRdb lists only in-frame clones, some missing. This repertoire shows more than 70,000 clones, about 88% found once; its top ten account for about 1.2%. This CDR3 has 15 residues. Germline V gives CDR1 SGHAT, CDR2 FQNNGV. V trimming: 1 base; J trimming: 5 bases; junction bases outside the gene matches: 3. Sample: peripheral blood. V is TRBV11-2 and J is TRBJ2-7; TRBD2 matches 12 bases. The receptor was derived from a man older than 75 with active or convalescent COVID-19. Here the CDR3 DNA reads TGTGCCAGCAGCTTAGCCTGGACTAGCGGGAACGAGCAGTACTTC. It codes for CASSLAWTSGNEQYF.